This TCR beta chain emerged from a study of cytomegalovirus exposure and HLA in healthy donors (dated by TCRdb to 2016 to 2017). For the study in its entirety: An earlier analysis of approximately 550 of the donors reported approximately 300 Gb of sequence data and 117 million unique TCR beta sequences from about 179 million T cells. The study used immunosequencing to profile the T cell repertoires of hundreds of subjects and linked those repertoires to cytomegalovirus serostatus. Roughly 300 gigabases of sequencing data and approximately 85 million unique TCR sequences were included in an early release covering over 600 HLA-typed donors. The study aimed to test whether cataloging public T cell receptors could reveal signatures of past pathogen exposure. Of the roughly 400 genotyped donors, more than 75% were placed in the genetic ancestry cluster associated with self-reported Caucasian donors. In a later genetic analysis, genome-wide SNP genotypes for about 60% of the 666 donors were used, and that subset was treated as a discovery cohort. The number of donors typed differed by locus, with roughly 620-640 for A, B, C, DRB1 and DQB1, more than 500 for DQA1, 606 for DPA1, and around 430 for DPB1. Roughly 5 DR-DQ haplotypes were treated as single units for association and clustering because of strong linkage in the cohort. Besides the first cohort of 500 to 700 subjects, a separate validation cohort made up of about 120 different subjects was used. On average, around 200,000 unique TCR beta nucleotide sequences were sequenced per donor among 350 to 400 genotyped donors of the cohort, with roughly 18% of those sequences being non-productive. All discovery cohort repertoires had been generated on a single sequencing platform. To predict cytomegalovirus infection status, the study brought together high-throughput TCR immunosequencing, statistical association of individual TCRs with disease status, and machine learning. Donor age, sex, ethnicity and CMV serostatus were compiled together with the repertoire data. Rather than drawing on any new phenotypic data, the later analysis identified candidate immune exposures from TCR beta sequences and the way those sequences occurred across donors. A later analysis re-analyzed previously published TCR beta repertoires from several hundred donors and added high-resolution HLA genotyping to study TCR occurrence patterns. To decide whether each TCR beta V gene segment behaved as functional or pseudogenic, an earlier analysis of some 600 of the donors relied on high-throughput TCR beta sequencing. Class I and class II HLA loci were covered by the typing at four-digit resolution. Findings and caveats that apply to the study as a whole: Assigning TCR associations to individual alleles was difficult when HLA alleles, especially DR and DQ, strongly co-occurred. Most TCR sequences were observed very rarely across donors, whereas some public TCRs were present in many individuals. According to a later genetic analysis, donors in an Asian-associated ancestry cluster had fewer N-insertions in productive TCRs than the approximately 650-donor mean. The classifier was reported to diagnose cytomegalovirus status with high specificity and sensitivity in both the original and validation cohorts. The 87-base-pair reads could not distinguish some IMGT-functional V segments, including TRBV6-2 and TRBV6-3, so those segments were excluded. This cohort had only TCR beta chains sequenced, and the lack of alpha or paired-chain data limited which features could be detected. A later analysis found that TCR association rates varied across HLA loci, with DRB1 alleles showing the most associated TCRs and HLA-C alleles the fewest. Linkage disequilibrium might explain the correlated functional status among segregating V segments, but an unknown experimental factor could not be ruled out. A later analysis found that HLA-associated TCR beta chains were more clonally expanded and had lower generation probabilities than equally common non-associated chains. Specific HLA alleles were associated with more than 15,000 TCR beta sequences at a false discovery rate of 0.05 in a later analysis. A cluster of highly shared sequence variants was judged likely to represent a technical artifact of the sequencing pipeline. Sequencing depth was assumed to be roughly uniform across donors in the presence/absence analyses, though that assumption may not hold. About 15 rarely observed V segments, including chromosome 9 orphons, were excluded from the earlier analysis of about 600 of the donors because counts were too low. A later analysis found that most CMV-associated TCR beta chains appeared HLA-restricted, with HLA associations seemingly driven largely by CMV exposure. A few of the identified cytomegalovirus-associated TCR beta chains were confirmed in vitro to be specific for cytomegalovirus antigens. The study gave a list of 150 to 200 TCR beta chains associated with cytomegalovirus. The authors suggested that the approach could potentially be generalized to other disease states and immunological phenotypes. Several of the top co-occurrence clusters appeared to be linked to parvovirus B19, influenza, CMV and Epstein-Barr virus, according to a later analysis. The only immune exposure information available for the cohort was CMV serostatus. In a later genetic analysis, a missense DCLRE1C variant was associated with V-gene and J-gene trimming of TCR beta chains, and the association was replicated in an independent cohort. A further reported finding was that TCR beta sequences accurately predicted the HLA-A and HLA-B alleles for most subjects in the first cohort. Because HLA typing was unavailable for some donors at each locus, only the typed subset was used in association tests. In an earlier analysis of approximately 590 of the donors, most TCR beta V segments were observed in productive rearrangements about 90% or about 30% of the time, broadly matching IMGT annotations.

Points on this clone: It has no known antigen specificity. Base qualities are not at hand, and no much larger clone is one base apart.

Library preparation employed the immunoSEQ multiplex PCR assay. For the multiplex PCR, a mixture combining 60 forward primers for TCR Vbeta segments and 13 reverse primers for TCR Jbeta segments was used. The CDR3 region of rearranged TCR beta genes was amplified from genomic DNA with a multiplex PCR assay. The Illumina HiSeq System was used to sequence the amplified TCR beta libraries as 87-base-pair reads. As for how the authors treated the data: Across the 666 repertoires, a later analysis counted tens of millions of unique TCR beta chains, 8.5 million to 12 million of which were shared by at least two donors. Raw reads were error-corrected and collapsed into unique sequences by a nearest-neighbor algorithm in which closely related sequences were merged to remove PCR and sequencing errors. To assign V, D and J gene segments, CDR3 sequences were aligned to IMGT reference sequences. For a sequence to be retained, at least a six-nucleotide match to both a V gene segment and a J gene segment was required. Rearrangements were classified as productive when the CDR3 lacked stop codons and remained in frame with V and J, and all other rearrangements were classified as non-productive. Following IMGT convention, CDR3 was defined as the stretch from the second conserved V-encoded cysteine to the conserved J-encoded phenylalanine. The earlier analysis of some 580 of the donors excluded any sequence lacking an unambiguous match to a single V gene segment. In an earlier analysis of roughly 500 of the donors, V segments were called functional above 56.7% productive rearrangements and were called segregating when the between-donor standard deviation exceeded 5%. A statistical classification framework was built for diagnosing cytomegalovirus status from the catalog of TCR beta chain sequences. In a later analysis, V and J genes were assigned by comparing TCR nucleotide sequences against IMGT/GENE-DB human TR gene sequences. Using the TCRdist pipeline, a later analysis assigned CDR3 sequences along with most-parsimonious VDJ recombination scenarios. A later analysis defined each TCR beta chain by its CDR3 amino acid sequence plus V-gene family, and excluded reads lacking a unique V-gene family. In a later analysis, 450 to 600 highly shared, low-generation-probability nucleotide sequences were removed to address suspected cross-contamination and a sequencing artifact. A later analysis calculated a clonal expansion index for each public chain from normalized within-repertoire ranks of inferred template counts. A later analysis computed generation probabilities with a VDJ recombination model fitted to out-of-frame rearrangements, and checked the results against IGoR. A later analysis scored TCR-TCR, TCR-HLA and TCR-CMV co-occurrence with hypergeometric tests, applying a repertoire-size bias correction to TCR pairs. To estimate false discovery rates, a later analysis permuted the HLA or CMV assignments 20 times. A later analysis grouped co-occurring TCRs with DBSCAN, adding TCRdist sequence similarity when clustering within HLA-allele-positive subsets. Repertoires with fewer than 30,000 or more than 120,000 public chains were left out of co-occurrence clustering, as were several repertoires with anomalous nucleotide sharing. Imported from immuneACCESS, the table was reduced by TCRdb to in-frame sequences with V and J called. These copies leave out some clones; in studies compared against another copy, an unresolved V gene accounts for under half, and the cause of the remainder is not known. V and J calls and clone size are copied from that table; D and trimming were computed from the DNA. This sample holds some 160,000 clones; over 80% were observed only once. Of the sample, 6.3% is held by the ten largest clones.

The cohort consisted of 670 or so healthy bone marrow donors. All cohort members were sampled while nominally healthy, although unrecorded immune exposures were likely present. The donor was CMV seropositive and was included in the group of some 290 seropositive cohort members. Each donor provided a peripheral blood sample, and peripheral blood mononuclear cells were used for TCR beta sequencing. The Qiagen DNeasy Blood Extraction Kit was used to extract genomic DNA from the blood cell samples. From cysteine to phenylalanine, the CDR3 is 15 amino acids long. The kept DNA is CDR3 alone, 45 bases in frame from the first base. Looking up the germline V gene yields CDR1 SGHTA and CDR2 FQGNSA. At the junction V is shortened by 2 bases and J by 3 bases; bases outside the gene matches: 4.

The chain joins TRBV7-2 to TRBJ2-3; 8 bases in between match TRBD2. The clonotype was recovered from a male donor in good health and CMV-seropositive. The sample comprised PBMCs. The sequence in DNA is TGTGCCAGCAGCTTAAGCGGGAGTTCGACAGATACGCAGTATTTT. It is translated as CASSLSGSSTDTQYF. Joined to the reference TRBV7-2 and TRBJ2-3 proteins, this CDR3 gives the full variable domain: GAGVSQSPSNKVTEKGKDVELRCDPISGHTALYWYRQSLGQGLEFLIYFQGNSAPDKSGLPSDRFSAERTGGSVSTLTIQRTQQEDSAVYLCASSLSGSSTDTQYFGPGTRLTVL.